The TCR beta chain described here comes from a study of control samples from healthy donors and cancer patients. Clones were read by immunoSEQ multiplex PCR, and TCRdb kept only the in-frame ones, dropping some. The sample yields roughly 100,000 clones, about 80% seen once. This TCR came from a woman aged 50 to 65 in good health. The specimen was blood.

The CDR3 DNA reads TGTGCCAGCTCGCTTCGGCGCCCAGGGCCAAATAGCAATCAGCCCCAGCATTTT. Translated: CASSLRRPGPNSNQPQHF. The chain couples TRBV18 to TRBJ1-5; a weak D match, TRBD1 (5 bases). The V and J ends lost 6 bases and 0 bases respectively, with 21 bases between them. Germline assignment: CDR1 KGHSH and CDR2 LQKENI. This CDR3 region has 18 residues.